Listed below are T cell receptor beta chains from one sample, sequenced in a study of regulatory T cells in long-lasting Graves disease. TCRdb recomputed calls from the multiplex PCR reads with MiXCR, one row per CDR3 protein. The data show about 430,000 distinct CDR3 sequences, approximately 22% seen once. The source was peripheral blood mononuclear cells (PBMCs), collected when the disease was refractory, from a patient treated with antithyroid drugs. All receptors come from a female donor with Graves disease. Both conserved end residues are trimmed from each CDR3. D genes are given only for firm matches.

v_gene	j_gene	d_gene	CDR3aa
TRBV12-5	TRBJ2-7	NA	ASAGAKSYEQY
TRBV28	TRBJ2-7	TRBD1	ASRITGQLTYEQY
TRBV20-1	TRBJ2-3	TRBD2	SAAPPSGRKDTQY
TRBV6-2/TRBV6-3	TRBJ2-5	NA	ASSYRGGGETQY
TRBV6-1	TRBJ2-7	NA	ASRGIGGLSYEQY
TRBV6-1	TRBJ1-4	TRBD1	ATTGQGAGEKLF
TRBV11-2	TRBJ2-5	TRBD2	ASSQGLAGGEETQY
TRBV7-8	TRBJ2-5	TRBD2	ASWGGLQETQY
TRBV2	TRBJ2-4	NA	ASSGSGRGENIQY
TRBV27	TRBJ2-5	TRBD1	ASKGTAEIATETQY
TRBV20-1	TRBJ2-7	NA	SARAGSLGYEQY
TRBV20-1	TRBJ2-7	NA	SALSWVSSEQY
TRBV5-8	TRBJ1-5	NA	ASSRHVGGQPQH
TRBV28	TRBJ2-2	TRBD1	ASSSGTGDVLYTGELF
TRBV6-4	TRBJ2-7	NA	ASSDGDDYEQY
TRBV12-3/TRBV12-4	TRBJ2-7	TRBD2	ASRPSGKRGGTYEQY
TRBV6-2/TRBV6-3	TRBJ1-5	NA	ASRYMAQPQH
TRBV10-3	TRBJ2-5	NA	AISDWVGRSQETQY
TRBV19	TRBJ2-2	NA	ASTVGPVTGELF
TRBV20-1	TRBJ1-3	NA	SARDLVSGNTIY
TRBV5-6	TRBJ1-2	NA	ASSTGAPMLHGYT
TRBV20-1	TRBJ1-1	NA	SAAHGSNTEAF
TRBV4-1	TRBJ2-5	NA	ASSSPYRELGETQY
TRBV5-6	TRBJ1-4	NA	ASSFGAVIEKLF
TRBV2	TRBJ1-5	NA	ASSIQGTGQPQH